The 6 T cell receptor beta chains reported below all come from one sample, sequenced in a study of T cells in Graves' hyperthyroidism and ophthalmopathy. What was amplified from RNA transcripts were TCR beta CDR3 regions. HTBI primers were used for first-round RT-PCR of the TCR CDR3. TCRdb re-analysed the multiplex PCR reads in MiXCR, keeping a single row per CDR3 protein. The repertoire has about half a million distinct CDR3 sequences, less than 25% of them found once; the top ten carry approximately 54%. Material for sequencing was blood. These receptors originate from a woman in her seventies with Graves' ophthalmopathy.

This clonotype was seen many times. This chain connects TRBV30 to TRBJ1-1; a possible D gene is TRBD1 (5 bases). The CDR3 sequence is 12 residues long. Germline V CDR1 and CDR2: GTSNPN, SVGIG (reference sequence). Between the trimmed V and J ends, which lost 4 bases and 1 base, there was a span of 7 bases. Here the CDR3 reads CAWTQGNTEAFF. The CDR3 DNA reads TGTGCCTGGACTCAGGGGAACACTGAAGCTTTCTTT.

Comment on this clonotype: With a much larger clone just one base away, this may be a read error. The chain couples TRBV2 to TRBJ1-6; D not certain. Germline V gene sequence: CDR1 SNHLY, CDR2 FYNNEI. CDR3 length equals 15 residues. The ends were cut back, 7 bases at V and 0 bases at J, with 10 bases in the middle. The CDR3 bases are TGTGCCAGCACTCGGGAGAGCTCCTATAATTCACCCCTCCACTTT. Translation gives CASTRESSYNSPLHF.

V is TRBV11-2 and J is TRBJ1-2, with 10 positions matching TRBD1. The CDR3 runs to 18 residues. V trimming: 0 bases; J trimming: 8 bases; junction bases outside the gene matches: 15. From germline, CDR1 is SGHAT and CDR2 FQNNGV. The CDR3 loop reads CASSLERGQGSPSGGYTF. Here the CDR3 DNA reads TGTGCCAGCAGCTTAGAACGGGGACAGGGGAGCCCTTCGGGAGGCTACACCTTC.

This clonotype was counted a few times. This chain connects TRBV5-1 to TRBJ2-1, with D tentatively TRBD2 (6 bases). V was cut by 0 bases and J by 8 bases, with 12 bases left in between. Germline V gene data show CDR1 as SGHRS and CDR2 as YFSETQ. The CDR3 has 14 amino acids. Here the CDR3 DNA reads TGCGCCAGCAGCTTGGCTTCTAGCGTGGATGAGCAGTTCTTC. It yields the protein CASSLASSVDEQFF.

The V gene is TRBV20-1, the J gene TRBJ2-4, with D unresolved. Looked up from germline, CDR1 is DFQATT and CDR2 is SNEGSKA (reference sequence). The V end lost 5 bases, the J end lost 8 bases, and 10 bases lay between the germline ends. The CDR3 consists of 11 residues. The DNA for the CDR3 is TGCAGTGCTCTTCGACGGGACATTCAGTACTTC. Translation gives CSALRRDIQYF.

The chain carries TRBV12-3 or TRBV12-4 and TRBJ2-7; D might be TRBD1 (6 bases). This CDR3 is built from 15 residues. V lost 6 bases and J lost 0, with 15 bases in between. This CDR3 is CASRVGHSSSYEQYF. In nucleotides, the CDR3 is TGTGCCAGCAGAGTGGGACATTCGAGCTCCTACGAGCAGTACTTC.